What follows are 14 T cell receptor beta chains derived from one specimen sequenced in a study of CD8+CD57+ T cells in acquired aplastic anemia. The use of genomic DNA as template underpinned the TCR beta VDJ and CDR3 profiling. TCRdb re-derived calls from the reads in MiXCR, one entry per CDR3 protein. The sample holds 200,000 to 250,000 distinct CDR3 sequences; 30% to 40% are singletons and the top ten take 1% to 1.3%. The specimen was sorted CD4+, CD8+, or CD8+CD57+ T cells (not recorded which) from PBMCs. These receptors originate from a human donor in good health, serving as a control.

This clonotype has at least ten counts. The CDR3 nucleotides read TGTGCCACCACTCCCTCCCGGGACAGGGGACTCTACGAGCAGTACTTC. Translated, it gives CATTPSRDRGLYEQYF. The chain links TRBV10-3 to TRBJ2-7; TRBD1 matches at 10 bases. Germline V gene lookup returns CDR1 ENHRY and CDR2 SYGVKD. With 10 bases clipped from V and 3 bases from J, the junction kept 15 bases outside the gene matches. The CDR3 spans 16 residues.

J is TRBJ2-7 and V is TRBV29-1; weak D call: TRBD2 (6 bases). The CDR3 covers 12 residues. Germline V CDR1 and CDR2: SQVTM, ANQGSEA. Trimming shortened V by 8 bases and J by 2 bases, and 13 bases separated the two germline ends. The CDR3 DNA sequence: TGCAGCTTAGTTCCGGGGGCCTACGAGCAGTACTTC. This gives the protein CSLVPGAYEQYF.

The DNA of the CDR3 is TGTGCCAGCAGCAGCCGGGACAGGGGCGCTAAAGGAGCTTTCTTT. Its protein is CASSSRDRGAKGAFF. V usage is TRBV7-2 and J usage is TRBJ1-1, with TRBD1 matching 10 bases. Germline values: CDR1 SGHTA, CDR2 FQGNSA. The V segment lost 5 bases and the J segment 10 bases; nucleotides outside the gene matches: 13. The CDR3 consists of 15 residues.

This clonotype was found many times. V gene TRBV29-1 combines with J gene TRBJ1-3; no firm D call. V was shortened by 0 bases and J by 0 bases, with 9 bases between the two germline ends. This CDR3 spans 15 amino acids. The germline gives CDR1 SQVTM, CDR2 ANQGSEA. CDR3 sequence reads: CSVEEYQFSGNTIYF. CDR3 coding DNA: TGCAGCGTTGAAGAGTATCAGTTCTCTGGAAACACCATATATTTT.

About this clonotype: At one end the junction does not follow the germline gene, possibly because of a read error. The chain recombines TRBV19 with TRBJ1-1; TRBD1 is a possible D gene (6 bases). The CDR3 sequence is 14 residues long. Per the germline V gene, CDR1 is LNHDA and CDR2 is SQIVND (reference sequence). In nucleotides, the CDR3 is TGTGCCGGTAGTCTAAACAGGGCTAACACTGAAGCTTTCTTT. This sequence encodes CAGSLNRANTEAFF.

Ten or more counts support this clonotype. The V gene is TRBV20-1, the J gene TRBJ1-3, with D possibly TRBD1 on 5 matching bases. The CDR3 is made up of 11 amino acids. Trimming pared 6 bases from V and 9 bases from J, leaving 12 bases between. Germline-derived CDR1 and CDR2 are DFQATT and SNEGSKA (reference sequence). CDR3 nucleotide sequence: TGCAGTGCCCACGGTGGGGGCACCATATATTTT. This gives the protein CSAHGGGTIYF.

The V and J genes are TRBV3-1 and TRBJ2-2; 8 bases align to TRBD1. V trimming: 4 bases; J trimming: 4 bases; junction bases outside the gene matches: 5. This CDR3 contains 15 residues. The germline gives CDR1 LGHDT, CDR2 YNNKEL (reference sequence). CDR3 amino acids: CASSPRDRRTGELFF. CDR3 nucleotides: TGTGCCAGCAGCCCGCGGGACAGGCGCACCGGGGAGCTGTTTTTT.

The DNA of the CDR3 is TGTGCCAGCAGCTCCCCCGGGAGACAGACCTCCTCACCCCTCCACTTT. Its protein product is CASSSPGRQTSSPLHF. The chain uses TRBV6-1 and TRBJ1-6; D might be TRBD1 (5 bases). This CDR3 contains 16 residues. Germline V CDR1 and CDR2: MNHNS, SASEGT. Trimming removed 6 bases from V and 10 bases from J, with 22 bases in between.

At least ten counts were recorded for this clonotype. The chain links TRBV12-3 or TRBV12-4 to TRBJ1-5, with 7 nucleotides matching TRBD1. Trimming at V came to 5 bases and at J to 6 bases, leaving 7 bases not matched to a gene. The CDR3 has 14 residues. This chain's CDR3 is CASSLTGDGQPQHF. DNA for the CDR3: TGTGCCAGCAGTCTTACAGGGGATGGTCAGCCCCAGCATTTT.

In its sample, this clonotype was seen many times. The rearrangement links TRBV5-1 to TRBJ2-7, with TRBD1 matching over 9 bases. V shed 0 bases and J 6 bases; nucleotides not matched to a gene: 7. This CDR3 contains 15 residues. The germline CDR1 and CDR2 sequences are SGHRS and YFSETQ. CDR3 amino acids: CASSLVGQGPAEQYF. The DNA for the CDR3 is TGCGCCAGCAGCTTGGTGGGACAGGGTCCGGCCGAGCAGTACTTC.

The chain joins TRBV10-3 to TRBJ1-2, with 10 bases that match TRBD1. Trimming at V came to 10 bases and at J to 4 bases, leaving 3 bases not matched to a gene. From germline, CDR1 is ENHRY and CDR2 SYGVKD. The CDR3 covers 12 residues. CDR3 sequence: CATGQGGYGYTF. The CDR3 DNA reads TGTGCCACCGGACAGGGGGGCTATGGCTACACCTTC.

The chain uses TRBV10-1 and TRBJ2-7; 15 bases map to TRBD2. This CDR3 has 16 residues. Looked up from germline, CDR1 is WNHNN and CDR2 is SYGVQD (reference sequence). Trimming took 5 bases from V and 2 from J; bases not matched to a gene: 4. This CDR3 reads CASSPRTSGGAYEQYF. DNA for the CDR3: TGCGCCAGCAGTCCTAGGACTAGCGGGGGGGCCTACGAGCAGTACTTC.

The chain employs TRBV9 and TRBJ2-7; 7 bases are a match to TRBD2. CDR3 length: 15 amino acids. Germline CDR1 is SGDLS and CDR2 is YYNGEE. Trimming removed 3 bases from V and 0 bases from J; junction bases left unmatched: 6. The CDR3 coding sequence is TGTGCCAGCAGCGCCCGCGGGGGACGCTCCTACGAGCAGTACTTC. Amino acid sequence: CASSARGGRSYEQYF.

This clonotype came up many times. CDR3 bases: TGTGCCAGCAGCTTGGCCGGAGGACGTAGACACACCTTC. It specifies CASSLAGGRRHTF. The chain uses TRBV7-9 and TRBJ1-2; no clear D gene. Germline-derived CDR1 and CDR2 are SEHNR and FQNEAQ (reference sequence). Trimming shortened V by 3 bases and J by 12 bases, and 17 bases separated the two germline ends. The CDR3 totals 13 residues.